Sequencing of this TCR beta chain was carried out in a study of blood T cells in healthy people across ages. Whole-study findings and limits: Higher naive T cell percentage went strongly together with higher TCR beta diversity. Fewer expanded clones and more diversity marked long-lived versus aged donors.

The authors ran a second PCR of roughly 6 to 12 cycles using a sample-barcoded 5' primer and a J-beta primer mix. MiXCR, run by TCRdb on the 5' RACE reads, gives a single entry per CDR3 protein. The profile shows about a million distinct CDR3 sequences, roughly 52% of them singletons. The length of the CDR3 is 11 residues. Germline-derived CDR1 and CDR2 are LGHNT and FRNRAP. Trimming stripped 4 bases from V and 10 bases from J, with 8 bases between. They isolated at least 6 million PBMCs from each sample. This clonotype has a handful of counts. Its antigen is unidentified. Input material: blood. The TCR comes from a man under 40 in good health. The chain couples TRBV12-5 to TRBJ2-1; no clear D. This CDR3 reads CASGSLREQFF. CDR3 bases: TGTGCTAGTGGTTCCCTCCGGGAGCAGTTCTTC.